Listed below are T cell receptor beta chains from one sample, sequenced in a study of Tregs in tolerant kidney transplant recipients. The repertoire was sequenced with immunoSEQ multiplex PCR; TCRdb's copy has only in-frame clones and lacks some. The sample contains 120,000 or so clones, roughly nine tenths of which appear only once. Sequencing was carried out using CD4+ T cells from blood. The receptors here all came from a human donor in good health. CDR3s include the opening cysteine and the closing phenylalanine or tryptophan. A D gene is named only where the DNA matches it firmly. Clone sizes are given selectively: once, few, many, or a class where the clone is expanded.

J gene: TRBJ2-6; D gene: -; CDR3 length: 16; V gene: TRBV19; clone size: -; CDR3 protein: CASGGHLSSGANVLTF; CDR3 DNA: TGTGCCAGTGGGGGACATTTGAGCTCTGGGGCCAACGTCCTGACTTTC
J gene: TRBJ1-2; D gene: -; CDR3 length: 13; V gene: TRBV15; clone size: -; CDR3 protein: CATSRNNKAEHTF; CDR3 DNA: TGTGCCACCAGCAGAAATAATAAGGCGGAACACACCTTC
J gene: TRBJ2-7; D gene: -; CDR3 length: 16; V gene: TRBV27; clone size: -; CDR3 protein: CASSGSWDTNAYEQYF; CDR3 DNA: TGTGCCAGCAGTGGCTCTTGGGACACGAATGCCTACGAGCAGTACTTC
J gene: TRBJ1-1; D gene: -; CDR3 length: 18; V gene: TRBV5-1; clone size: -; CDR3 protein: CASSLGSGVLSRYTEAFF; CDR3 DNA: TGCGCCAGCAGCTTGGGTTCGGGGGTACTAAGTAGGTACACTGAAGCTTTCTTT
J gene: TRBJ2-5; D gene: TRBD2; CDR3 length: 14; V gene: TRBV5-4; clone size: -; CDR3 protein: CASRDGRAGETQYF; CDR3 DNA: TGTGCCAGCAGGGACGGGAGGGCCGGAGAGACCCAGTACTTC
J gene: TRBJ2-2; D gene: TRBD2; CDR3 length: 16; V gene: TRBV5-1; clone size: once; CDR3 protein: CASSLLAGVETGELFF; CDR3 DNA: TGCGCCAGCAGCCTGTTAGCGGGAGTTGAGACCGGGGAGCTGTTTTTT
J gene: TRBJ2-5; D gene: TRBD2; CDR3 length: 16; V gene: TRBV5-1; clone size: -; CDR3 protein: CASSYEGTSGGRTQYF; CDR3 DNA: TGCGCCAGCAGCTACGAGGGGACTAGCGGGGGGCGCACCCAGTACTTC
J gene: TRBJ2-3; D gene: TRBD2; CDR3 length: 16; V gene: TRBV7-2; clone size: -; CDR3 protein: CASSLAGTSVTDTQYF; CDR3 DNA: TGTGCCAGCAGCTTAGCCGGGACTAGTGTGACAGATACGCAGTATTTT
J gene: TRBJ2-6; D gene: TRBD1; CDR3 length: 15; V gene: TRBV4-1; clone size: -; CDR3 protein: CASSLDRAGANVLTF; CDR3 DNA: TGCGCCAGCAGCCTCGACAGGGCTGGGGCCAACGTCCTGACTTTC
J gene: TRBJ1-6; D gene: TRBD1; CDR3 length: 15; V gene: TRBV6-1; clone size: -; CDR3 protein: CASSSGGTGASPLHF; CDR3 DNA: TGTGCCAGCAGTTCCGGGGGAACAGGGGCTTCACCCCTCCACTTT
J gene: TRBJ1-1; D gene: -; CDR3 length: 14; V gene: TRBV12-5; clone size: -; CDR3 protein: CASGKSGVNTEAFF; CDR3 DNA: TGTGCTAGTGGCAAGAGCGGGGTGAACACTGAAGCTTTCTTT
J gene: TRBJ2-2; D gene: -; CDR3 length: 15; V gene: TRBV9; clone size: once; CDR3 protein: CASSESIRNTGELFF; CDR3 DNA: TGTGCCAGCAGCGAGTCAATAAGGAACACCGGGGAGCTGTTTTTT
J gene: TRBJ2-1; D gene: -; CDR3 length: 16; V gene: TRBV5-5; clone size: -; CDR3 protein: CASSYRVRGDYNEQFF; CDR3 DNA: TGTGCCAGCAGCTACCGAGTGAGGGGGGACTATAATGAGCAGTTCTTC
J gene: TRBJ2-7; D gene: TRBD2; CDR3 length: 14; V gene: TRBV5-1; clone size: -; CDR3 protein: CASALTSGSYEQYF; CDR3 DNA: TGCGCCAGCGCTCTCACTAGCGGGAGCTACGAGCAGTACTTC
J gene: TRBJ1-3; D gene: -; CDR3 length: 17; V gene: TRBV5-4; clone size: -; CDR3 protein: CASSPRSGPLAGNTIYF; CDR3 DNA: TGTGCCAGCAGCCCCCGTTCAGGGCCCTTGGCTGGAAACACCATATATTTT
J gene: TRBJ2-7; D gene: -; CDR3 length: 13; V gene: TRBV27; clone size: few; CDR3 protein: CASSSTDRFEQYF; CDR3 DNA: TGTGCCAGCAGTTCCACTGACCGGTTCGAGCAGTACTTC
J gene: TRBJ2-7; D gene: -; CDR3 length: 14; V gene: TRBV5-5; clone size: -; CDR3 protein: CASCRGFGAYEQYF; CDR3 DNA: TGTGCCAGCTGCCGGGGGTTTGGCGCCTACGAGCAGTACTTC
J gene: TRBJ1-5; D gene: -; CDR3 length: 13; V gene: TRBV18; clone size: once; CDR3 protein: CASSSSRNQPQHF; CDR3 DNA: TGTGCCAGCTCATCGTCGAGGAATCAGCCCCAGCATTTT
J gene: TRBJ2-3; D gene: -; CDR3 length: 13; V gene: TRBV5-4; clone size: -; CDR3 protein: CASGYTSTDTQYF; CDR3 DNA: TGTGCCAGCGGATATACTAGCACAGATACGCAGTATTTT
J gene: TRBJ2-1; D gene: TRBD2; CDR3 length: 15; V gene: TRBV5-4; clone size: few; CDR3 protein: CASSLIAGTYNEQFF; CDR3 DNA: TGTGCCAGCAGCTTGATAGCGGGGACGTACAATGAGCAGTTCTTC
J gene: TRBJ1-2; D gene: -; CDR3 length: 14; V gene: TRBV7-9; clone size: -; CDR3 protein: CASSSGNSDYGYTF; CDR3 DNA: TGTGCCAGCAGCTCCGGGAACAGCGACTATGGCTACACCTTC
J gene: TRBJ2-5; D gene: -; CDR3 length: 13; V gene: TRBV18; clone size: -; CDR3 protein: CASSPASQETQYF; CDR3 DNA: TGTGCCAGCTCACCGGCCTCCCAAGAGACCCAGTACTTC
J gene: TRBJ1-4; D gene: TRBD1; CDR3 length: 16; V gene: TRBV5-6; clone size: -; CDR3 protein: CASSLFETGTNEKLFF; CDR3 DNA: TGTGCCAGCAGCTTGTTCGAGACAGGGACTAATGAAAAACTGTTTTTT
J gene: TRBJ2-4; D gene: -; CDR3 length: 11; V gene: TRBV5-6; clone size: -; CDR3 protein: CASSLQNIQYF; CDR3 DNA: TGTGCCAGCAGCCTTCAAAACATTCAGTACTTC
J gene: TRBJ1-5; D gene: -; CDR3 length: 15; V gene: TRBV10-3; clone size: -; CDR3 protein: CAIMESLASNQPQHF; CDR3 DNA: TGTGCCATCATGGAGTCGCTAGCGAGCAATCAGCCCCAGCATTTT
J gene: TRBJ1-4; D gene: -; CDR3 length: 13; V gene: TRBV4-1; clone size: -; CDR3 protein: CASSRAPNEKLFF; CDR3 DNA: TGCGCCAGCAGCCGGGCCCCCAATGAAAAACTGTTTTTT
J gene: TRBJ1-1; D gene: -; CDR3 length: 14; V gene: TRBV19; clone size: -; CDR3 protein: CASSSQGLNTEAFF; CDR3 DNA: TGTGCCAGTAGTTCACAGGGATTGAACACTGAAGCTTTCTTT
J gene: TRBJ2-5; D gene: -; CDR3 length: 13; V gene: TRBV29-1; clone size: -; CDR3 protein: CSVEGRIQETQYF; CDR3 DNA: TGCAGCGTTGAAGGGCGGATCCAAGAGACCCAGTACTTC
J gene: TRBJ2-3; D gene: -; CDR3 length: 14; V gene: TRBV19; clone size: -; CDR3 protein: CASSILGAGDTQYF; CDR3 DNA: TGTGCCAGTAGTATATTGGGGGCTGGAGATACGCAGTATTTT
J gene: TRBJ2-7; D gene: TRBD2; CDR3 length: 16; V gene: TRBV30; clone size: -; CDR3 protein: CAWSAPGLAATYEQYF; CDR3 DNA: TGTGCCTGGAGTGCCCCCGGACTAGCGGCTACCTACGAGCAGTACTTC
J gene: TRBJ2-1; D gene: -; CDR3 length: 15; V gene: TRBV5-1; clone size: -; CDR3 protein: CASSFQGQTYNEQFF; CDR3 DNA: TGCGCCAGCAGCTTTCAGGGGCAAACCTACAATGAGCAGTTCTTC
J gene: TRBJ1-2; D gene: -; CDR3 length: 15; V gene: TRBV5-4; clone size: -; CDR3 protein: CASSFLTEGSGGYTF; CDR3 DNA: TGTGCCAGCAGCTTCCTAACGGAGGGATCGGGTGGCTACACCTTC
J gene: TRBJ2-6; D gene: -; CDR3 length: 15; V gene: TRBV19; clone size: -; CDR3 protein: CASRVISSGANVLTF; CDR3 DNA: TGTGCCAGTAGGGTCATCTCCTCTGGGGCCAACGTCCTGACTTTC
J gene: TRBJ2-7; D gene: TRBD2; CDR3 length: 16; V gene: TRBV15; clone size: -; CDR3 protein: CATSRDTSGSSYEQYF; CDR3 DNA: TGTGCCACCAGCAGAGATACTAGCGGGAGCTCCTACGAGCAGTACTTC
J gene: TRBJ1-5; D gene: -; CDR3 length: 14; V gene: TRBV6-4; clone size: -; CDR3 protein: CASSERGSGQPQHF; CDR3 DNA: TGTGCCAGCAGTGAGAGGGGGTCGGGGCAGCCCCAGCATTTT
J gene: TRBJ2-3; D gene: TRBD2; CDR3 length: 15; V gene: TRBV30; clone size: -; CDR3 protein: CAWSTPAGSTDTQYF; CDR3 DNA: TGTGCCTGGAGTACACCAGCGGGGAGCACAGATACGCAGTATTTT
J gene: TRBJ1-1; D gene: TRBD1; CDR3 length: 14; V gene: TRBV2; clone size: few; CDR3 protein: CASTDRGAGTEAFF; CDR3 DNA: TGTGCCAGCACCGACAGGGGAGCGGGGACTGAAGCTTTCTTT
J gene: TRBJ1-5; D gene: TRBD1; CDR3 length: 12; V gene: TRBV29-1; clone size: -; CDR3 protein: CSVGDRDQPQHF; CDR3 DNA: TGCAGCGTCGGAGACAGGGATCAGCCCCAGCATTTT
J gene: TRBJ2-1; D gene: -; CDR3 length: 16; V gene: TRBV5-1; clone size: -; CDR3 protein: CASSSPSGEGYNEQFF; CDR3 DNA: TGCGCCAGCAGCTCCCCATCGGGAGAGGGCTACAATGAGCAGTTCTTC
J gene: TRBJ2-4; D gene: -; CDR3 length: 11; V gene: TRBV5-1; clone size: -; CDR3 protein: CASSLEGTQYF; CDR3 DNA: TGCGCCAGCAGCTTGGAAGGGACGCAGTACTTC
J gene: TRBJ2-7; D gene: TRBD1; CDR3 length: 15; V gene: TRBV28; clone size: -; CDR3 protein: CASSSDRGSSYEQYF; CDR3 DNA: TGTGCCAGCAGTTCCGACAGGGGTTCCTCCTACGAGCAGTACTTC
J gene: TRBJ2-3; D gene: -; CDR3 length: 16; V gene: TRBV6-5; clone size: -; CDR3 protein: CASSYSGLLATDTQYF; CDR3 DNA: TGTGCCAGCAGTTACTCGGGGTTGCTGGCCACAGATACGCAGTATTTT
J gene: TRBJ2-7; D gene: -; CDR3 length: 13; V gene: TRBV5-1; clone size: few; CDR3 protein: CASSLEVSYEQYF; CDR3 DNA: TGCGCCAGCAGCTTGGAGGTGTCCTACGAGCAGTACTTC
J gene: TRBJ1-6; D gene: -; CDR3 length: 18; V gene: TRBV2; clone size: -; CDR3 protein: CASSVPPFTASYNSPLHF; CDR3 DNA: TGTGCCAGCAGTGTCCCCCCCTTCACGGCCTCCTATAATTCACCCCTCCACTTT
J gene: TRBJ1-1; D gene: TRBD1; CDR3 length: 15; V gene: TRBV9; clone size: -; CDR3 protein: CASSVQGAGGTEAFF; CDR3 DNA: TGTGCCAGCAGCGTACAGGGGGCTGGCGGCACTGAAGCTTTCTTT
J gene: TRBJ1-1; D gene: -; CDR3 length: 18; V gene: TRBV25-1; clone size: -; CDR3 protein: CASSEGGITGTMNTEAFF; CDR3 DNA: TGTGCCAGCAGTGAGGGGGGAATCACAGGGACTATGAACACTGAAGCTTTCTTT
J gene: TRBJ1-5; D gene: -; CDR3 length: 12; V gene: TRBV12-1; clone size: -; CDR3 protein: CASSGGTGRDHF; CDR3 DNA: TGTGCCAGCAGCGGGGGGACAGGGAGGGACCATTTT
J gene: TRBJ2-1; D gene: -; CDR3 length: 12; V gene: TRBV10-2; clone size: -; CDR3 protein: CASRKDYNEQFF; CDR3 DNA: TGCGCCAGCAGGAAGGATTACAATGAGCAGTTCTTC
J gene: TRBJ2-5; D gene: -; CDR3 length: 15; V gene: TRBV19; clone size: -; CDR3 protein: CASSIMQGRRETQYF; CDR3 DNA: TGTGCCAGTAGTATAATGCAGGGGAGAAGAGAGACCCAGTACTTC
J gene: TRBJ2-6; D gene: TRBD1; CDR3 length: 20; V gene: TRBV12-5; clone size: -; CDR3 protein: CASGLSSGGAYLSGANVLTF; CDR3 DNA: TGTGCTAGTGGTTTGTCCTCAGGGGGCGCTTACCTCTCTGGGGCCAACGTCCTGACTTTC
J gene: TRBJ1-1; D gene: TRBD1; CDR3 length: 15; V gene: TRBV7-8; clone size: -; CDR3 protein: CASSTRQGLNTEAFF; CDR3 DNA: TGTGCCAGCAGCACTCGACAGGGATTGAACACTGAAGCTTTCTTT
J gene: TRBJ1-3; D gene: -; CDR3 length: 14; V gene: TRBV19; clone size: -; CDR3 protein: CASSQQGDGNTIYF; CDR3 DNA: TGTGCCAGTAGTCAACAGGGCGATGGAAACACCATATATTTT